One and the same sample provided the 25 T cell receptor beta chains below, sequenced in a study of blood T cell repertoires in COVID-19. Sequenced by immunoSEQ multiplex PCR; TCRdb stores in-frame clones only, minus some. The table shows over 300,000 clones, with around 91% occurring only once. Sequences were obtained from PBMCs or T cells enriched from blood (not recorded which). These receptors originate from a woman in her 40s who had recovered from COVID-19.

V usage is TRBV7-6 and J usage is TRBJ2-1; TRBD2 aligns across 13 bases. Losses at the gene ends were 3 bases for V and 1 base for J; bases not matched to a gene: 3. The CDR3 is made up of 17 amino acids. The germline CDR1 and CDR2 sequences are SGHVS and FNYEAQ. DNA for the CDR3: TGTGCCAGCAGCTTGGGGACTAGCGGGATGTCCTACAATGAGCAGTTCTTC. The encoded protein is CASSLGTSGMSYNEQFF.

The V call is TRBV11-2, the J call TRBJ1-2, with TRBD1 identical over 7 bases. This CDR3 comprises 15 residues. Per germline, CDR1 SGHAT and CDR2 FQNNGV. With V trimmed by 3 bases and J by 5 bases, 9 bases remained unmatched. This CDR3 is CASSFARTGGYGYTF. The CDR3 region has the DNA TGTGCCAGCAGCTTCGCTCGGACAGGTGGTTATGGCTACACCTTC.

CDR3: CASSHRLAGSSYNEQFF. The CDR3 nucleotides are TGCGCCAGCAGCCACCGACTAGCGGGCAGCTCCTACAATGAGCAGTTCTTC. The chain links TRBV4-3 to TRBJ2-1; TRBD2 matches at 10 bases. V was pared by 3 bases and J by 0 bases, with 5 bases of the junction left unmatched. This CDR3 is built from 17 residues. The germline CDR1 and CDR2 sequences are LGHNA and YSLEER.

This chain uses TRBV7-9 with TRBJ2-7; D is possibly TRBD2 (7 bases). Between the trimmed V and J ends, which lost 2 bases and 0 bases, there was a span of 14 bases. Germline loops: CDR1 SEHNR, CDR2 FQNEAQ (reference sequence). The CDR3 contains 16 residues. The CDR3 region is CASSLSGTSLSYEQYF. In DNA, the CDR3 is TGTGCCAGCAGCTTAAGCGGGACATCACTCTCCTACGAGCAGTACTTC.

This chain uses TRBV11-2 with TRBJ2-5; a possible D gene is TRBD1 (5 bases). The length of the CDR3 is 13 residues. CDR1 SGHAT and CDR2 FQNNGV come from the germline V gene. V dropped 4 bases and J dropped 4 bases, with 10 bases sitting between them. Here the CDR3 DNA reads TGTGCCAGCAGCTCCGGCAGGGCAGAGACCCAGTACTTC. Protein sequence: CASSSGRAETQYF.

CDR3: CASSSRASGGVGELFF. CDR3 nucleotide sequence: TGTGCCAGCAGCTCGAGGGCTAGCGGGGGGGTCGGGGAGCTGTTTTTT. V is TRBV11-3 and J is TRBJ2-2, with 12 bases that match TRBD2. Germline assignment: CDR1 SGHNT and CDR2 YENEEA. This CDR3 has 16 residues. The V segment lost 4 bases and the J segment 7 bases; nucleotides outside the gene matches: 7. The full variable domain, completed using reference TRBV11-3 and TRBJ2-2, is EAGVVQSPRYKIIEKKQPVAFWCNPISGHNTLYWYLQNLGQGPELLIRYENEEAVDDSQLPKDRFSAERLKGVDSTLKIQPAELGDSAVYLCASSSRASGGVGELFFGEGSRLTVL.

V gene TRBV5-4 combines with J gene TRBJ2-2; 8 nucleotides line up with TRBD1. This CDR3 is built from 15 residues. Unmatched junction bases numbered 6, after V lost 3 bases and J lost 5 bases. Germline CDR1 SGHNT, CDR2 YYREEE (reference sequence). CDR3 nucleotide sequence: TGTGCCAGCAGCTGGGGACAGGTTGAGACCGGGGAGCTGTTTTTT. Its translation is CASSWGQVETGELFF.

The rearrangement uses TRBV4-1 and TRBJ1-5; 11 bases line up with TRBD1. Trimming cost V 0 bases and J 6 bases; bases outside gene matches: 1. The CDR3 length is 15 residues. Germline CDR1 reads MGHRA; CDR2 reads YSYEKL. The CDR3 coding sequence is TGCGCCAGCAGCCAAGAAGGACAGGGGGCTCAGCCCCAGCATTTT. This sequence encodes CASSQEGQGAQPQHF.

The gene calls are TRBV5-6 and TRBJ2-1; 8 bases are shared with TRBD2. V shed 5 bases and J 9 bases; nucleotides not matched to a gene: 10. CDR1 SGHDT and CDR2 YYEEEE come from the germline V gene. The CDR3 has 14 residues. The CDR3 bases are TGTGCCAGCAGTTATGGCGGGACTAGAGGTGAGCAGTTCTTC. As protein: CASSYGGTRGEQFF.

The chain employs TRBV19 and TRBJ1-1; 9 positions match TRBD1. V shed 9 bases and J 12 bases; nucleotides not matched to a gene: 11. The germline CDR1 and CDR2 sequences are LNHDA and SQIVND (reference sequence). This CDR3 spans 12 amino acids. The chain's CDR3 is CASLPGTGWPFF. CDR3 DNA sequence: TGTGCCAGCCTACCGGGGACAGGGTGGCCTTTCTTT. Filled out from reference TRBV19 and TRBJ1-1, the complete variable domain reads DGGITQSPKYLFRKEGQNVTLSCEQNLNHDAMYWYRQDPGQGLRLIYYSQIVNDFQKGDIAEGYSVSREKKESFPLTVTSAQKNPTAFYLCASLPGTGWPFFGQGTRLTVV.

The gene calls are TRBV3-1 (or the pseudogene TRBV3-2) and TRBJ1-1; D gene ambiguous. This CDR3 is built from 13 residues. V shed 4 bases and J shed 0 bases, with 6 bases lying between them. The germline V gene encodes CDR1 LGHDT and CDR2 YNNKEL (reference sequence). The CDR3 coding sequence is TGTGCCAGCAGCCCAACGGTGAACACTGAAGCTTTCTTT. It encodes CASSPTVNTEAFF.

The rearrangement joins TRBV5-1 to TRBJ2-1; TRBD1 aligns across 11 bases. Trimming took 2 bases from V and 5 from J; bases not matched to a gene: 6. In germline, CDR1 is SGHRS, CDR2 YFSETQ. The CDR3 spans 16 residues. The CDR3 here is CASSLGGTGGDNEQFF. The CDR3 bases are TGCGCCAGCAGCTTAGGCGGGACAGGGGGAGACAATGAGCAGTTCTTC.

There are a few counts of this clone. This chain connects TRBV10-3 to TRBJ2-5; D might be TRBD2 (6 bases). The length of the CDR3 is 13 residues. From germline, CDR1 is ENHRY and CDR2 SYGVKD. V lost 4 bases to trimming and J lost 1 base, with 7 bases between them. The CDR3 DNA reads TGTGCCATCAGTGCCGGGAGCCAAGAGACCCAGTACTTC. It translates to CAISAGSQETQYF.

The chain recombines TRBV7-9 with TRBJ2-7; 14 nucleotides agree with TRBD2. CDR1 is SEHNR, CDR2 FQNEAQ, per germline (reference sequence). This CDR3 has 18 amino acids. Trimming at V came to 4 bases and at J to 5 bases, leaving 13 bases not matched to a gene. The CDR3 coding sequence is TGTGCCAGCAGCTCAACTGCCTGGACTAGCGGGGGGCAGGACGAGCAGTACTTC. It yields the protein CASSSTAWTSGGQDEQYF.

This sequence joins TRBV6-2 or TRBV6-3 and TRBJ2-3; TRBD2 aligns across 11 bases. CDR1 is MNHEY and CDR2 is SVGEGT in the germline V gene. This CDR3 comprises 17 residues. V gave up 4 bases and J gave up 0 bases; unmatched junction bases: 6. The CDR3, as DNA: TGTGCCAGCAGTTTCGCGGCTAGCGGGGGGAGCACAGATACGCAGTATTTT. Protein sequence: CASSFAASGGSTDTQYF.

The gene calls are TRBV2 and TRBJ1-4; TRBD1 aligns across 8 bases. The CDR3 length is 13 residues. Germline V gene data show CDR1 as SNHLY and CDR2 as FYNNEI. The junction had 3 bases not matched to a gene; V was cut back by 5 bases and J by 7 bases. The CDR3 sequence is CASSRTGPEKLFF. The CDR3 DNA reads TGTGCCAGCAGTCGGACAGGGCCTGAAAAACTGTTTTTT.

The chain joins TRBV7-6 to TRBJ2-3; 7 nucleotides match TRBD2. V lost 5 bases to trimming and J lost 0 bases; unmatched junction nucleotides: 5. The CDR3 consists of 15 residues. Germline V lookup: CDR1 SGHVS, CDR2 FNYEAQ. CDR3 sequence: CASSRGVASTDTQYF. The DNA for the CDR3 is TGTGCCAGCAGCCGGGGGGTAGCGAGCACAGATACGCAGTATTTT.

The chain links TRBV19 to TRBJ2-7; 11 bases are shared with TRBD2. The ends lost 5 bases at V and 7 bases at J; junction bases unmatched: 10. The CDR3 loop spans 15 amino acids. The germline CDR1 and CDR2 sequences are LNHDA and SQIVND (reference sequence). CDR3 nucleotide sequence: TGTGCCAGTAGTCTGGGACTAGCGGTGCTCTGGGAGCAGTACTTC. Translation: CASSLGLAVLWEQYF.

This clone was seen a handful of times. The chain employs TRBV6-7 and TRBJ2-2; a weak D match, TRBD2 (6 bases). TRBV6-7 is recorded as an ORF, its role being uncertain. V was trimmed by 8 bases and J by 1 base, leaving 11 bases between them. The CDR3 runs 14 residues. CDR3 protein: CASGGIVNTGELFF. CDR3 coding DNA: TGTGCCAGCGGAGGGATCGTGAACACCGGGGAGCTGTTTTTT.

The rearrangement uses TRBV6-5 and TRBJ2-5; 12 nucleotides agree with TRBD2. V shed 4 bases and J 5 bases; nucleotides not matched to a gene: 5. The V gene's germline CDR1 is MNHEY and CDR2 SVGAGI. The CDR3 contains 15 residues. For the CDR3, the DNA is TGTGCCAGCAGTTCCCCGACTAGCGGGAGTGAGACCCAGTACTTC. As protein: CASSSPTSGSETQYF.

The genes are TRBV7-9 and TRBJ2-1, with 12 positions matching TRBD2. The V gene end was trimmed by 5 bases and the J gene end by 0 bases; junction bases not matched to a gene: 5. The CDR3 is 17 amino acids. Germline V lookup: CDR1 SEHNR, CDR2 FQNEAQ (reference sequence). CDR3 nucleotides: TGTGCCAGCAGCCCACGACTAGCGGGAGACTCCTACAATGAGCAGTTCTTC. Translation gives CASSPRLAGDSYNEQFF.

The rearrangement joins TRBV28 to TRBJ2-7; possible D gene TRBD1, 6 bases. The germline V and J ends were trimmed by 5 bases and 7 bases, with 18 bases remaining between them. The CDR3 extends over 14 amino acids. Per germline, CDR1 MDHEN and CDR2 SYDVKM. As DNA, the CDR3 is TGTGCCAGCAGTGTAACAGGGTTTCTAGGGGAGCAGTACTTC. This encodes CASSVTGFLGEQYF.

The CDR3 coding sequence is TGTGCCAGCTCTCAACTAGCGGGGGGACGCACAGATACGCAGTATTTT. It is translated as CASSQLAGGRTDTQYF. The chain carries TRBV18 and TRBJ2-3; TRBD2 aligns across 12 bases. Germline assignment: CDR1 KGHSH and CDR2 LQKENI. V dropped 6 bases and J dropped 1; count of bases not matched to a gene: 5. The CDR3 consists of 16 residues.

This rearrangement joins TRBV3-1 (or the pseudogene TRBV3-2) to TRBJ1-4; 8 positions match TRBD1. CDR1 LGHDT and CDR2 YNNKEL come from the germline V gene (reference sequence). The J segment lost 8 bases and the V segment lost 4 bases, leaving 6 bases of the junction unmatched. The CDR3 totals 14 residues. CDR3: CASSLRTGREKLFF. The CDR3 DNA follows: TGTGCCAGCAGCCTCCGGACAGGGAGAGAAAAACTGTTTTTT.

As DNA, the CDR3 is TGTGCCAGCGCCAGACAGGGGATCGGCGAGCAGTACTTC. Residues: CASARQGIGEQYF. V is TRBV6-5 and J is TRBJ2-7, with 8 bases matching TRBD1. V gave up 8 bases and J gave up 6 bases; unmatched junction bases: 9. This CDR3 has 13 residues. CDR1 and CDR2 (germline): MNHEY, SVGAGI.